This T cell receptor (beta chain) was observed in a study of blood T cell repertoires in COVID-19. Across the study: The samples span acute and convalescent COVID-19 from the United States, Italy and Spain. From T cells, B-cell-depleted T cells, or PBMCs came the material, which was cDNA or gDNA.

There are a few counts of this clone. Germline V CDR1 and CDR2: LNHDA, SQIVND (reference sequence). This CDR3 comprises 14 residues. The V and J ends lost 6 bases and 3 bases respectively, with 11 bases between them. Authors' analysis steps: For nucleated cells, counts were estimated from reference gene primer amplification. Assay used: immunoSEQ multiplex PCR; TCRdb lists only in-frame clones, some missing. V, J and clone size reflect that table, while D and trimming were determined from the DNA. The table has approximately 91,000 clones, approximately 77% seen once; the top ten hold just under 10%. This clonotype was obtained from an elderly woman with acute or convalescent COVID-19. Sequencing was carried out using peripheral blood. The chain recombines TRBV19 with TRBJ2-2; D may be TRBD2 (5 bases). CDR3 coding DNA: TGTGCCAGTAGCGTGGACTCGGACACCGGGGAGCTGTTTTTT. Residues: CASSVDSDTGELFF.